The present T cell receptor (beta chain) was sequenced within a study of early T cells in non-severe SARS-CoV-2 infection. TCRdb fed the 5' RACE reads into MiXCR, producing one record per CDR3 protein. The sample lists 75,000 to 100,000 distinct CDR3 sequences, roughly 14% seen once, with roughly 0.6% in the top ten. V shed 2 bases and J shed 4 bases, with 15 bases lying between them. CDR1 and CDR2 (germline): MNHNS, SASEGT. The CDR3 has 15 residues. This clonotype showed up just once. The chain carries TRBV6-1 and TRBJ2-7; TRBD1 or TRBD2 may be the D gene (6 bases each). Sequenced sample: whole blood. This receptor was identified in an adult who was a healthcare worker with PCR-confirmed SARS-CoV-2 infection or an uninfected control (not recorded which). Here the CDR3 reads CASSEWGDTVYEQYV. The CDR3, as DNA: TGTGCCAGCAGTGAATGGGGGGACACCGTTTACGAGCAGTACGTC.